Shown below are 25 T cell receptor beta chains from a single sample sequenced in a study of shared clonotypes between healthy human individuals. TCRdb keeps only in-frame clones here, not all; method: immunoSEQ multiplex PCR. The top ten clones hold about 1.8% of a sample with 2 million to 2.5 million clones, 85% to 95% of them seen once. Naive CD8 populations comprised CD45RO-negative cells positively selected for CCR7, excluding terminally differentiated effector memory CD45RA+ cells. Input material: naive CD8+ T cells from PBMCs. Source of these receptors: a man aged 18 to 35 in good health. Some clones in this sample may be carry-over from other donors' samples.

This clone was counted between two and nine times. The rearrangement joins TRBV14 to TRBJ1-2; D is unresolved. The V gene lost 4 bases and the J gene lost 8 bases, with 17 bases spanning the gap. The V gene's germline CDR1 is SGHDN and CDR2 FVKESK. This CDR3 has 14 residues. CDR3 protein: CASSPLRSWGGYTF. The CDR3 DNA sequence: TGTGCCAGCAGCCCCCTGCGGTCTTGGGGAGGCTACACCTTC.

Points on this clone: Other DNA sequences within the sample encode an identical CDR3. The V call is TRBV27, the J call TRBJ1-2, with D uncertain. The V end was cut by 3 bases, the J end by 2 bases, with 7 bases between. This CDR3 has 13 amino acids. Germline CDR1 and CDR2: MNHEY and SMNVEV (reference sequence). The CDR3 coding sequence is TGTGCCAGCAGTTTCGGACTAAACTATGGCTACACCTTC. Protein sequence: CASSFGLNYGYTF.

The chain links TRBV9 to TRBJ2-1, with TRBD2 matching 8 bases. With V trimmed by 0 bases and J by 6 bases, 8 bases remained unmatched. Germline values: CDR1 SGDLS, CDR2 YYNGEE. The CDR3 has 16 amino acids. The CDR3 coding sequence is TGTGCCAGCAGCGTAGACCAGCGGGGGTTTCGCAATGAGCAGTTCTTC. As protein: CASSVDQRGFRNEQFF.

This chain joins TRBV5-6 and TRBJ2-3; a weak D match, TRBD1 (6 bases). The germline V gene has CDR1 SGHDT and CDR2 YYEEEE. CDR3 length: 15 amino acids. V was cut by 4 bases and J by 3 bases, with 15 bases left in between. CDR3 sequence reads: CASSPQGRWTDTQYF. CDR3 nucleotides: TGTGCCAGCAGCCCCCAGGGGCGATGGACAGATACGCAGTATTTT.

V and J are TRBV5-1 and TRBJ1-5; the D is unclear. Germline V lookup: CDR1 SGHRS, CDR2 YFSETQ. The V gene lost 0 bases and the J gene lost 6 bases, with 10 bases spanning the gap. There are 14 residues in the CDR3. The CDR3 spells CASSLEGRGQPQHF. CDR3 nucleotides: TGCGCCAGCAGCTTGGAGGGTCGCGGTCAGCCCCAGCATTTT.

The chain links TRBV7-9 to TRBJ2-7; 7 bases line up with TRBD1. The CDR3 loop spans 12 amino acids. CDR1 is SEHNR and CDR2 is FQNEAQ in the germline V gene (reference sequence). The V and J ends lost 4 bases and 6 bases, in that order; junction bases with no gene match: 3. In DNA, the CDR3 is TGTGCCAGCAGCTCCTACAGGGGCGAGCAGTACTTC. Translated, it gives CASSSYRGEQYF.

This chain links TRBV7-8 with TRBJ2-1; a weak D match, TRBD2 (6 bases). The V end was cut by 0 bases, the J end by 2 bases, with 14 bases between. The CDR3 is made up of 17 amino acids. The germline V gene has CDR1 SGHVS and CDR2 FQNEAQ. CDR3 protein: CASSLAMSGSPYNEQFF. In DNA form, the CDR3 reads TGTGCCAGCAGCTTAGCGATGTCCGGGAGCCCCTACAATGAGCAGTTCTTC.

Written as DNA, the CDR3 is TGTGCCATCAGGGCACCTTTGTCAGACGGCTACACCTTC. Translation gives CAIRAPLSDGYTF. The chain couples TRBV10-3 to TRBJ1-2; D is ambiguous. CDR3 size: 13 residues. The V gene's germline CDR1 is ENHRY and CDR2 SYGVKD. Trimming pared 6 bases from V and 8 bases from J, leaving 16 bases between.

The rearrangement uses TRBV28 and TRBJ2-1, with D tentatively TRBD2 (6 bases). V lost 5 bases, J lost 0 bases, and 14 bases lay in between. This CDR3 region has 16 residues. CDR1 and CDR2 (germline): MDHEN, SYDVKM. Here the CDR3 reads CASSRRGGDSYNEQFF. The CDR3 region has the DNA TGTGCCAGCAGTAGGAGGGGAGGAGACTCCTACAATGAGCAGTTCTTC.

The chain combines TRBV9 with TRBJ2-7; D is perhaps TRBD2 (7 bases). The CDR3 has 17 amino acids. Trimming cost V 0 bases and J 0 bases, with 16 bases left between them. Germline loops: CDR1 SGDLS, CDR2 YYNGEE. The CDR3, as DNA: TGTGCCAGCAGCGTAGAGGGGGGGCGGTCGAGCTCCTACGAGCAGTACTTC. Protein product: CASSVEGGRSSSYEQYF.

The chain has TRBV6-1 and TRBJ2-7; D might be TRBD1 (6 bases). V lost 2 bases, J lost 2 bases, and 10 bases lay in between. Germline-derived CDR1 and CDR2 are MNHNS and SASEGT. This CDR3 spans 14 amino acids. The CDR3 region is CASSELGHTYEQYF. The CDR3 region has the DNA TGTGCCAGCAGTGAATTGGGACACACCTACGAGCAGTACTTC.

The rearrangement uses TRBV28 and TRBJ2-5; 9 bases fit TRBD1. The CDR3 runs to 16 residues. V lost 7 bases, J lost 2 bases, and 11 bases stayed unmatched. CDR1 MDHEN and CDR2 SYDVKM come from the germline V gene. The DNA for the CDR3 is TGTGCCAGCACCCAACCGGGACAGGGACATCAAGAGACCCAGTACTTC. This codes for CASTQPGQGHQETQYF.

The chain couples TRBV11-2 to TRBJ2-5, with TRBD1 matching 8 bases. V gave up 3 bases and J gave up 5 bases; unmatched junction bases: 11. Germline CDR1 is SGHAT and CDR2 is FQNNGV. The CDR3 is 16 residues long. CDR3 bases: TGTGCCAGCAGCTTCCCAGGGACAGGCCTAAGGGAGACCCAGTACTTC. As protein: CASSFPGTGLRETQYF.

This chain links TRBV6-6 with TRBJ2-5, with D possibly being TRBD2 (6 bases). The V end lost 5 bases, the J end lost 7 bases, and 11 bases lay between the germline ends. CDR1 MNHNY and CDR2 SVGAGI come from the germline V gene (reference sequence). This CDR3 is built from 12 residues. The CDR3 region is CASSPWEATQYF. CDR3 coding DNA: TGTGCCAGCAGTCCATGGGAGGCGACCCAGTACTTC.

The V call is TRBV6-5, the J call TRBJ2-1, with D unresolved. The germline V and J ends were trimmed by 4 bases and 4 bases, with 11 bases remaining between them. The CDR3 loop spans 14 amino acids. From germline, CDR1 is MNHEY and CDR2 SVGAGI. The CDR3 protein is CASSSRRIYNEQFF. CDR3 DNA sequence: TGTGCCAGCAGTTCTCGTAGAATTTACAATGAGCAGTTCTTC.

The rearrangement uses TRBV27 and TRBJ2-7; no clear D. The ends were cut back, 4 bases at V and 0 bases at J, with 16 bases in the middle. CDR1 and CDR2 from the germline V gene are MNHEY and SMNVEV (reference sequence). This CDR3 is built from 16 residues. DNA for the CDR3: TGTGCCAGCAGTTCCCTCCCGTGGGTGAGCTCCTACGAGCAGTACTTC. Translating it yields CASSSLPWVSSYEQYF.

The chain is built from TRBV28 and TRBJ1-5; no clear D. V was pared by 2 bases and J by 5 bases, with 7 bases between. Germline loops: CDR1 MDHEN, CDR2 SYDVKM. The CDR3 is 13 amino acids. CDR3 region: CASSLNRDQPQHF. CDR3 DNA sequence: TGTGCCAGCAGTTTAAATCGGGATCAGCCCCAGCATTTT.

Comment on this clone: This same CDR3 is encoded by further DNA sequences in the sample. The chain joins TRBV20-1 to TRBJ2-1; unclear D gene. V was cut by 3 bases and J by 4 bases, with 4 bases left in between. The CDR3 spans 11 residues. CDR1 is DFQATT and CDR2 is SNEGSKA in the germline V gene (reference sequence). The CDR3 region has the DNA TGCAGTGCTAGCCCGTACAATGAGCAGTTCTTC. It yields the protein CSASPYNEQFF.

This sequence joins TRBV13 and TRBJ1-3; possible D gene TRBD1, 5 bases. There are 14 residues in the CDR3. CDR1 and CDR2 from the germline V gene are PRHDT and FYEKMQ (reference sequence). Trimming cost V 3 bases and J 7 bases, with 13 bases left between them. CDR3 DNA sequence: TGTGCCAGCAGCTTTAGGCAGGGTGGGAACACCATATATTTT. Encoded protein: CASSFRQGGNTIYF.

In this sample, this clone turned up a few times. This chain joins TRBV27 and TRBJ1-1, with 8 bases aligning to TRBD1. The ends lost 4 bases at V and 4 bases at J; junction bases unmatched: 2. The CDR3 spans 13 residues. Looked up from germline, CDR1 is MNHEY and CDR2 is SMNVEV (reference sequence). This CDR3 reads CASSWTGTTEAFF. For the CDR3, the DNA is TGTGCCAGCAGTTGGACAGGGACCACTGAAGCTTTCTTT.

The count of this clone is one. This chain uses TRBV7-9 with TRBJ2-7, with TRBD1 identical over 11 bases. V lost 5 bases and J lost 6; bases outside the gene matches: 15. Germline V gene lookup returns CDR1 SEHNR and CDR2 FQNEAQ (reference sequence). The CDR3 is 17 amino acids. The CDR3 coding sequence is TGTGCCAGCAGCCCTCGGACAGGGGGCCTATATGGTACCGAGCAGTACTTC. Protein sequence: CASSPRTGGLYGTEQYF.

The CDR3 here is CATSRDLTEVGEQYF. CDR3 nucleotide sequence: TGTGCCACCAGCAGAGATCTGACCGAAGTTGGGGAGCAGTACTTC. The chain carries TRBV15 and TRBJ2-7; D is undetermined. Trimming removed 0 bases at V and 7 bases at J, with 16 bases between. Per germline, CDR1 LNHNV and CDR2 YYDKDF (reference sequence). The CDR3 is 15 amino acids.

The chain links TRBV14 to TRBJ1-2; D is uncertain. CDR3 size: 14 residues. Germline CDR1 is SGHDN and CDR2 is FVKESK. Trimming shortened V by 4 bases and J by 1 base, and 10 bases separated the two germline ends. CDR3 coding DNA: TGTGCCAGCAGCCCTTCAGACAATAACTATGGCTACACCTTC. Protein: CASSPSDNNYGYTF. Full variable domain (outside the CDR3, taken from reference TRBV14 and TRBJ1-2): EAGVTQFPSHSVIEKGQTVTLRCDPISGHDNLYWYRRVMGKEIKFLLHFVKESKQDESGMPNNRFLAERTGGTYSTLKVQPAELEDSGVYFCASSPSDNNYGYTFGSGTRLTVV.

This clone showed up just a few times. V usage is TRBV6-6 and J usage is TRBJ1-1; tentative D call: TRBD1 (5 bases). Germline V CDR1 and CDR2: MNHNY, SVGAGI (reference sequence). There are 12 residues in the CDR3. Trimming pared 4 bases from V and 8 bases from J, leaving 11 bases between. CDR3 region: CASSSTGLEAFF. For the CDR3, the DNA is TGTGCCAGCAGTTCGACGGGGCTCGAAGCTTTCTTT.

V is TRBV27 and J is TRBJ2-1, with no clear D. V lost 0 bases to trimming and J lost 5 bases, with 23 bases between them. This CDR3 is 19 amino acids long. CDR1 MNHEY and CDR2 SMNVEV come from the germline V gene (reference sequence). The DNA of the CDR3 is TGTGCCAGCAGTTTATCCCAGATCCGGTTGATCGTTTCTAACAATGAGCAGTTCTTC. Translating gives CASSLSQIRLIVSNNEQFF.